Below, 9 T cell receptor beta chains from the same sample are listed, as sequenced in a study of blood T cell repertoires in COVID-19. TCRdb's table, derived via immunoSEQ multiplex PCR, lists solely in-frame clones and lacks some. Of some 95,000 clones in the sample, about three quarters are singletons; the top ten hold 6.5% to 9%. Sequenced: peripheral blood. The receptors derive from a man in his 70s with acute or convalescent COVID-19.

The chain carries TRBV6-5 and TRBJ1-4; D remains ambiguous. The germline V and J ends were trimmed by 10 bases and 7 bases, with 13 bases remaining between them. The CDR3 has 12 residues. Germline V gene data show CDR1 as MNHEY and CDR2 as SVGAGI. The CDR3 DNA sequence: TGTGCCACCGGGAAAGAAGGTGAAAAACTGTTTTTT. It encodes CATGKEGEKLFF.

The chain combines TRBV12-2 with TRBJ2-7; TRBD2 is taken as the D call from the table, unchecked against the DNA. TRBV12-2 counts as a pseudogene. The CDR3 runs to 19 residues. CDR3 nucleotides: TGTGCAAGTCGCTTCACCCCTATGCGGGCGGTAAGAAGCTCCTACGAGCAGTACTTC. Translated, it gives CASRFTPMRAVRSSYEQYF.

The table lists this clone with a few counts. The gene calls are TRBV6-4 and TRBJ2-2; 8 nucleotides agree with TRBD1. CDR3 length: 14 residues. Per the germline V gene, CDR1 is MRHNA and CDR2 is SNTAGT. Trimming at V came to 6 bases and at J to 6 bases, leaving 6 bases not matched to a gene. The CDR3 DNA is TGTGCCAGCAGAATGGACAGGGTCGCCGGGGAGCTGTTTTTT. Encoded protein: CASRMDRVAGELFF.

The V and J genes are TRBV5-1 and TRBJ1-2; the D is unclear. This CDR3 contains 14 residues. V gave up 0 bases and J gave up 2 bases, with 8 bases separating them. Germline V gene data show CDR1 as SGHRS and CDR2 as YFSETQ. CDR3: CASSLVGENYGYTF. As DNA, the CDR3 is TGCGCCAGCAGCTTGGTCGGGGAAAACTATGGCTACACCTTC.

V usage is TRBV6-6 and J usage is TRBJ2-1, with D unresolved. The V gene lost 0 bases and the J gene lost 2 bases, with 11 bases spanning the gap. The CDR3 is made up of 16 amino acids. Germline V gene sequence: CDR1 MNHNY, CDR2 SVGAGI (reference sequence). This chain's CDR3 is CASSYSKSETYNEQFF. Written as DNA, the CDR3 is TGTGCCAGCAGTTACTCGAAGAGCGAAACCTACAATGAGCAGTTCTTC.

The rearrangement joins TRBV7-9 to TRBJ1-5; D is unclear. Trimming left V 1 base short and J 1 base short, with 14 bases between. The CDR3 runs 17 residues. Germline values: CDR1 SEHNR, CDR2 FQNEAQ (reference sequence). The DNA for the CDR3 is TGTGCCAGCAGCTTAGGCGTCGGTTCTACCAGCAATCAGCCCCAGCATTTT. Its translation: CASSLGVGSTSNQPQHF.

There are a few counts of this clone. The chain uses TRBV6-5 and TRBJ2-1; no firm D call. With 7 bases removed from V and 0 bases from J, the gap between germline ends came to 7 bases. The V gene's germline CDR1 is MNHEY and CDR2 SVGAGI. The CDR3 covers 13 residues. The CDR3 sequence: CASIQNSYNEQFF. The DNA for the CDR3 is TGTGCCAGCATCCAAAACTCCTACAATGAGCAGTTCTTC.

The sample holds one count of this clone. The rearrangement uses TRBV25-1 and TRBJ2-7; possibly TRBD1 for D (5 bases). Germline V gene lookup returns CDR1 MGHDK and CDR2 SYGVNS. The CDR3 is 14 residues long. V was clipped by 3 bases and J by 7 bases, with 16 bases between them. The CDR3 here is CASSDSAGSDEQYF. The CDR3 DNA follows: TGTGCCAGCAGTGACTCCGCAGGGTCGGATGAGCAGTACTTC.

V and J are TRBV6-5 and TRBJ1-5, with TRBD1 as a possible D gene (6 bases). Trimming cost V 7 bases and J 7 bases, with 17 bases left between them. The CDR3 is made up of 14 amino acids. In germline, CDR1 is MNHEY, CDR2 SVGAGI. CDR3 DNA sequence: TGTGCCAGCATCGGGCAGGGGAGGGACCAGCCCCAGCATTTT. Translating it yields CASIGQGRDQPQHF.